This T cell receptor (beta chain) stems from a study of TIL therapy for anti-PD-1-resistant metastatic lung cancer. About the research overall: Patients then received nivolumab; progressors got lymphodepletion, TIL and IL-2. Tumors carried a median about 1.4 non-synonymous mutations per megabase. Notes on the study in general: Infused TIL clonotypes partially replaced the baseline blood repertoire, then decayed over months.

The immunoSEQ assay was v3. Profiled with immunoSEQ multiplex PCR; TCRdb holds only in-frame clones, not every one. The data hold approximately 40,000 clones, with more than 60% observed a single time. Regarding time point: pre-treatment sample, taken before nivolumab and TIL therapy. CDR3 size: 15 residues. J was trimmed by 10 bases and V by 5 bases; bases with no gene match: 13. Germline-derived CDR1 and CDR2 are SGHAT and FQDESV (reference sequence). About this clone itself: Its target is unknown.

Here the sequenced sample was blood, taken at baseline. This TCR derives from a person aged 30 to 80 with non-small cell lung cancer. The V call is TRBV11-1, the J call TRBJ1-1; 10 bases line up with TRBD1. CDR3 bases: TGTGCCAGCAGCACTTATGGGACAGGGGACCCCGGAGCTTTCTTT. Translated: CASSTYGTGDPGAFF.